This section outlines one T cell receptor beta chain sequence together with its context. The CDR3 has 14 amino acids. Germline V lookup: CDR1 MDHEN, CDR2 SYDVKM. V was shortened by 5 bases and J by 4 bases, with 13 bases between the two germline ends. The sample originates from a study of sequential checkpoint blockade in melanoma. Study-wide background: Randomization was 1:1 between first-line nivolumab→ipilimumab and ipilimumab→nivolumab.

Assay used: immunoSEQ multiplex PCR; TCRdb lists only in-frame clones, some missing. In the table there are 15,000 to 20,000 clones, 55% to 70% of which are singletons. The treatment: randomized to nivolumab then ipilimumab (arm A) or the reverse (arm B). None of the patients previously received DNA-damaging chemotherapy. V is TRBV28 and J is TRBJ2-3; the D is unclear. This sample comprised CD8+ T cells sorted from blood (inferred from file names), obtained from a patient given nivolumab and ipilimumab in sequence. The clonotype comes from a human donor with melanoma. CDR3 nucleotide sequence: TGTGCCAGCAGTCCCTTTCAGAGGTCAGATACGCAGTATTTT. As protein: CASSPFQRSDTQYF.